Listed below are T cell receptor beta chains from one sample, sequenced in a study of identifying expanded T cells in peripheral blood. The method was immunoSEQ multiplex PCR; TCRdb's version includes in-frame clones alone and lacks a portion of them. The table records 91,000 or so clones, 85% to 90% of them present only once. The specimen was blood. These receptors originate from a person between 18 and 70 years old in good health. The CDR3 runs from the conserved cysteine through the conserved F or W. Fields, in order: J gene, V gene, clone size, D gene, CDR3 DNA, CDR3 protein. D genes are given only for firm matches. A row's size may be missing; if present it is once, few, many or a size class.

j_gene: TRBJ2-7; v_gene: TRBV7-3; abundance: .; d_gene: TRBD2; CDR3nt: TGTGCCAGCAGCCCGTATAGCGGGAGGAGCTCCTACGAGCAGTACTTC; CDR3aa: CASSPYSGRSSYEQYF
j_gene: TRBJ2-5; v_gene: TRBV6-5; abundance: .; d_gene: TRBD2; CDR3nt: TGTGCCAGCAGTTATAGGACTAGCGGTTACCAAGAGACCCAGTACTTC; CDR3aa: CASSYRTSGYQETQYF
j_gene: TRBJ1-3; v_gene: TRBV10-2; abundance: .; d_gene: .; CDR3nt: TGCGCCAGCAGCAGAGGGAGGGGAAACACCATATATTTT; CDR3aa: CASSRGRGNTIYF
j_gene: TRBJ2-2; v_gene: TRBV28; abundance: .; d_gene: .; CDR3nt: TGTGCCAGCAGTCCCAAGACCGGGGAGCTGTTTTTT; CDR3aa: CASSPKTGELFF
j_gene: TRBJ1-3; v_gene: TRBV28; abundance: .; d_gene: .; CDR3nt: TGTGCCAGCGCTAAGGGGGGCACCCTCTCTGGAAACACCATATATTTT; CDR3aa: CASAKGGTLSGNTIYF
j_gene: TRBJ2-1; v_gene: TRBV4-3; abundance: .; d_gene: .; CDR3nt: TGCGCCAGCAGCCAAGGAGAGGGGGGCTACAATGAGCAGTTCTTC; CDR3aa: CASSQGEGGYNEQFF
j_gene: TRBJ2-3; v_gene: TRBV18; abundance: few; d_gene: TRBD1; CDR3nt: TGTGCCAGCTCACCACCTAAGACAGGGGCTCACACAGATACGCAGTATTTT; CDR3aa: CASSPPKTGAHTDTQYF
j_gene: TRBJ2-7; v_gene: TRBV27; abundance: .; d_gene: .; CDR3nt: TGTGCCAGCAGGGGGATCGCCGGGTCGGGTTACGAGCAGTACTTC; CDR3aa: CASRGIAGSGYEQYF
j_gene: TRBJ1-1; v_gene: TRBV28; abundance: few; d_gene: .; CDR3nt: TGTGCCAGCAGTTCGGCCCCCGGGACGGGGAACACTGAAGCTTTCTTT; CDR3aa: CASSSAPGTGNTEAFF
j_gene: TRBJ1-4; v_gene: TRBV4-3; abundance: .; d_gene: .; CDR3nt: TGCGCCAGCAGCCAAGAAAGAGGTGGGGCTAATGAAAAACTGTTTTTT; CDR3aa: CASSQERGGANEKLFF
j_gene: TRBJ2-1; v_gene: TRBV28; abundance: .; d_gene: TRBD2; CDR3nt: TGTGCCAGCAGTTCACTAGCGGGGGAGCAGTTCTTC; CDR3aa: CASSSLAGEQFF
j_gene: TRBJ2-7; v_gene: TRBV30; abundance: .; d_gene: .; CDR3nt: TGTGCCTGGAGTGTTCAGGGCTACGAGCAGTACTTC; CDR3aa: CAWSVQGYEQYF
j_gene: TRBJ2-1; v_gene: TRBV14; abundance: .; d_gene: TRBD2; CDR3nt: TGTGCCAGCAGCCAAGGAACTAGCGACTCCTACAATGAGCAGTTCTTC; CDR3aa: CASSQGTSDSYNEQFF
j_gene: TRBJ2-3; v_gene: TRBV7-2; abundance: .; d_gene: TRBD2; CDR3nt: TGTGCCAGCAGCTTACGGAGGAGCCTAGCGGGCCTTTCGGGAGATACGCAGTATTTT; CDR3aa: CASSLRRSLAGLSGDTQYF
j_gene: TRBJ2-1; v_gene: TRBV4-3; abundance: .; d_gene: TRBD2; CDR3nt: TGCGCCAGCAGCCATTCTAGCGGGAGGGCATATGAGCAGTTCTTC; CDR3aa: CASSHSSGRAYEQFF
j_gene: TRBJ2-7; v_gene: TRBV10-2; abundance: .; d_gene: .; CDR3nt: TGCGCCAGCAGTGAGGGTTATTGGCAGTACTTC; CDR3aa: CASSEGYWQYF
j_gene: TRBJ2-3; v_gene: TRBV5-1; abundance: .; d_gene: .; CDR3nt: TGCGCCAGCAGCTTACAGGGCACAGATACGCAGTATTTT; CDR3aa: CASSLQGTDTQYF
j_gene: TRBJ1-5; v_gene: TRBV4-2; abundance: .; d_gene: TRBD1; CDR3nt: TGTGCCAGCAGCCAAGATCTACAGGGGGGAGGGCAGCCCCAGCATTTT; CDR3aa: CASSQDLQGGGQPQHF
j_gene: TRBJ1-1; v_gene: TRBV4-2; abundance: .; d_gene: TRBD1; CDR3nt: TGTGCCAGCAGCCAAGGAGGGGGACAGGGAAGTGGGAACACTGAAGCTTTCTTT; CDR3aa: CASSQGGGQGSGNTEAFF
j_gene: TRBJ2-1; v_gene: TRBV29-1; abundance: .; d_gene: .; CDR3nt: TGCAGCGTCAGTTTCGGCAATGAGCAGTTCTTC; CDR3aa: CSVSFGNEQFF
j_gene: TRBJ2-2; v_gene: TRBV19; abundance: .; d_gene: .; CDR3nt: TGTGCCAGTAGTATTGGCGGTCCCGGGGAGCTGTTTTTT; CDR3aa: CASSIGGPGELFF
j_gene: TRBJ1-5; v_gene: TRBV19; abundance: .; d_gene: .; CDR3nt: TGTGCCAGTAGTATTGTCGGGGACGGTACAGGGCCCCAGCATTTT; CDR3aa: CASSIVGDGTGPQHF
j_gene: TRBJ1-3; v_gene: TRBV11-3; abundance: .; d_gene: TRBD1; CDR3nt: TGTGCCAGCAGCTACGACAGGGGTAACACCATATATTTT; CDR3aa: CASSYDRGNTIYF
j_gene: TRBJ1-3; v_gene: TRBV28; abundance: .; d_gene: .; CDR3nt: TGTGCCAGCAGCCGCGACAGGAGCTCTGGAAACACCATATATTTT; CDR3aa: CASSRDRSSGNTIYF
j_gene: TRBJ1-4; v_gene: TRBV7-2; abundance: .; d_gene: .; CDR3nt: TGTGCCAGCAGCCCGATGGACACGGGCCATGAAAAACTGTTTTTT; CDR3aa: CASSPMDTGHEKLFF
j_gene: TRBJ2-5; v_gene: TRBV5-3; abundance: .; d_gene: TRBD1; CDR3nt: TGTGCCAGAAGCGTCGACAGGGGGGAGACCCAGTACTTC; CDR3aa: CARSVDRGETQYF
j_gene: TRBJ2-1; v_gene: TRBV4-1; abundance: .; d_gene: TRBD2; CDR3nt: TGCGCCAGCAGCCCCTGGACTAGCGGGAGTTTGGCCTACAATGAGCAGTTCTTC; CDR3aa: CASSPWTSGSLAYNEQFF
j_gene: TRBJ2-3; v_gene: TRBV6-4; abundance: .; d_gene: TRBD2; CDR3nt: TGTGCCAGCAGTGACGGGACTAGCGGGGGCACAGATACGCAGTATTTT; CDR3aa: CASSDGTSGGTDTQYF
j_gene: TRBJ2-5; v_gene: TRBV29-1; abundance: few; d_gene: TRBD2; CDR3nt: TGCAGCGTTGGAGCAGCGGGAGTGACAGAGACCCAGTACTTC; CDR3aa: CSVGAAGVTETQYF
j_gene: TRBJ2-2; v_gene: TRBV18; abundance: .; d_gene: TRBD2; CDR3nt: TGTGCCAGCTCACCTCAAGCGGGAGAAAACACCGGGGAGCTGTTTTTT; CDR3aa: CASSPQAGENTGELFF
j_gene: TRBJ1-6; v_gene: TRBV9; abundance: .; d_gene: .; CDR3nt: TGTGCCAGCAGCCGGATGACCGTCGGTGGTTCACCCCTCCACTTT; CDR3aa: CASSRMTVGGSPLHF
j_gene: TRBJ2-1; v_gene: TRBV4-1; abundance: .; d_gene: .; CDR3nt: TGCGCCAGCAGCCAAGTGGGCAGGGCCCCTGAGCAGTTCTTC; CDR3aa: CASSQVGRAPEQFF
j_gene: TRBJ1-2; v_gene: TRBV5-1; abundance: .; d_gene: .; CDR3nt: TGCGCCAGCAGCTCGGCCCTTCCTTGGTATGGCTACACCTTC; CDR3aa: CASSSALPWYGYTF
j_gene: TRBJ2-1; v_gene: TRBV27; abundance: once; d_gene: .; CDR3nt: TGTGCCAGCAGTTTAAGGGGATCCTACAATGAGCAGTTCTTC; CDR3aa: CASSLRGSYNEQFF
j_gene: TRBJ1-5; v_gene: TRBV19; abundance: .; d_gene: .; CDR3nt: TGTGCCAGTAGTACGGCGGCACCTAATCAGCCCCAGCATTTT; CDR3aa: CASSTAAPNQPQHF
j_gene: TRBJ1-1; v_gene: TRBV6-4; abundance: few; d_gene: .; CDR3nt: TGTGCCAGCAGTGAAGCCGGAGGCACTGAAGCTTTCTTT; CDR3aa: CASSEAGGTEAFF
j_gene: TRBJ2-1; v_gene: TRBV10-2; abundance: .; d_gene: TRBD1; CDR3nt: TGCGCCAGCAGTAGGGACAGGGGGTTTGGTGAGCAGTTCTTC; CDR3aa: CASSRDRGFGEQFF
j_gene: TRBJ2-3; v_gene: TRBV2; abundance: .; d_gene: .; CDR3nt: TGTGCCAGCAGTGAGCTCGGGGGCCACACAGATACGCAGTATTTT; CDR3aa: CASSELGGHTDTQYF
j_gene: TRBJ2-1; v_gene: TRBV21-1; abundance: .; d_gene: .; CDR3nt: TGTGCCAGCAGCACCCCTGGGGACAGGGCCTACAATGAGCAGTTCTTC; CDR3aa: CASSTPGDRAYNEQFF
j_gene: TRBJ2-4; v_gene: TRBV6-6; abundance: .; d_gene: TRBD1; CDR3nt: TGTGCCAGCAGAGACAGGGGAATTCAGTACTTC; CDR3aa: CASRDRGIQYF
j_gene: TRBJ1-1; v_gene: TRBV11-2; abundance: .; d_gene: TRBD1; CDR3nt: TGTGCCAGCAGCCTGAGGAGAGGGGGCAACACTGAAGCTTTCTTT; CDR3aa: CASSLRRGGNTEAFF
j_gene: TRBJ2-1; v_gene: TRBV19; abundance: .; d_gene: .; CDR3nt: TGTGCCAGTAGGTCTGCCCGTTGGGATGAGCAGTTCTTC; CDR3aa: CASRSARWDEQFF
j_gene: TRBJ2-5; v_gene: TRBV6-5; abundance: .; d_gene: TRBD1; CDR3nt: TGTGCCGGCAGTTACTCGAGAGGGGGCGCGGAGACCCAGTACTTC; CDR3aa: CAGSYSRGGAETQYF
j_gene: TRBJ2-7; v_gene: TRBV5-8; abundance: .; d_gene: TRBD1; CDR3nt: TGTGCCAGCAGTCTAGGGACAGGGTCTATATTTAGCCACGAGCAGTACTTC; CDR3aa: CASSLGTGSIFSHEQYF
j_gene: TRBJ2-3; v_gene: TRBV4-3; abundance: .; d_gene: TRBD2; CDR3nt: TGCGCCAGCAGCCAAGGAGTGGCTCGGGAGGTAGGAGATACGCAGTATTTT; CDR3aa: CASSQGVAREVGDTQYF
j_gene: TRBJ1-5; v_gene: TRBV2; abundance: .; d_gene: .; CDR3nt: TGTGCCAGCAGTTACACCGGCGATCAGCCCCAGCATTTT; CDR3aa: CASSYTGDQPQHF
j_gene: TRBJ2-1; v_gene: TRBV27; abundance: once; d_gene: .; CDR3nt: TGTGCCAGCAGTTCCCTACCCCTTAATGAGCAGTTCTTC; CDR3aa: CASSSLPLNEQFF
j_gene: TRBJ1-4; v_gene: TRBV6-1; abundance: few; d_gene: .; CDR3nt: TGTGCCAGCAGTCTGGGACCAACTAATGAAAAACTGTTTTTT; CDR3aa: CASSLGPTNEKLFF